What follows is one TCR beta chain and its context. Sequenced by immunoSEQ multiplex PCR; TCRdb stores in-frame clones only, minus some. The sample holds under 80,000 clones, 94% seen once. The germline gives CDR1 SGHKS, CDR2 YYEKEE (reference sequence). This CDR3 region has 14 residues. V was pared by 0 bases and J by 3 bases, with 10 bases between. These data originate in a study of T cell changes during pregnancy in multiple sclerosis. The sequence derives from a female donor with multiple sclerosis, enrolled in a pregnancy study. The chain has TRBV5-5 and TRBJ2-7; TRBD1 might be the D (5 bases). The sequences come from peripheral blood, collected in the third trimester of pregnancy. CDR3 DNA: TGTGCCAGCAGCTTGGCAGCAGGGATCTACGAGCAGTACTTC. The encoded protein is CASSLAAGIYEQYF.